This T cell receptor beta chain was sequenced for a study of cytomegalovirus exposure and HLA in healthy donors. Donors showed nominal health when sampled, although they likely had unrecorded immune exposures. Germline V CDR1 and CDR2: MGHDK, SYGVNS. This CDR3 region has 12 residues. V lost 7 bases, J lost 1 base, and 7 bases lay in between. Researchers ran the PCR with 60 Vbeta and 13 Jbeta primers. Profiling relied on immunoSEQ multiplex PCR, and the TCRdb table lists in-frame clones only, not all of them. The table includes about 130,000 clones, around four fifths detected once. This clone was seen only a few times.

Source material: PBMCs. The sequence was obtained from a boy under 18 in good health and CMV-seronegative. J is TRBJ1-1 and V is TRBV25-1, with no clear D. The CDR3 is CASTIKNTEAFF. Written as DNA, the CDR3 is TGTGCCAGCACTATCAAGAACACTGAAGCTTTCTTT.